The present T cell receptor beta chain was sequenced within a study of blood T cell repertoires in COVID-19. Source study methods: Estimated nucleated cell counts came from reference gene primer amplification. Sequencing used immunoSEQ multiplex PCR; TCRdb keeps in-frame clones, though not all of them. The V and J calls and clone size come from that table; D and trimming were worked out from the DNA. The table has roughly 260,000 clones, about four fifths seen once. Germline CDR1 SEHNR, CDR2 FQNEAQ (reference sequence). V was pared by 1 base and J by 6 bases, with 12 bases between. The CDR3 is 14 residues long.

The sequenced sample consisted of PBMCs or T cells enriched from blood (not recorded which). This chain links TRBV7-9 with TRBJ1-1; D is unclear. The receptor was derived from a middle-aged woman who had been exposed to COVID-19. For the CDR3, the DNA is TGTGCCAGCAGCTTAGGGGAGGAGGTGTCTGAAGCTTTCTTT. Residues: CASSLGEEVSEAFF.